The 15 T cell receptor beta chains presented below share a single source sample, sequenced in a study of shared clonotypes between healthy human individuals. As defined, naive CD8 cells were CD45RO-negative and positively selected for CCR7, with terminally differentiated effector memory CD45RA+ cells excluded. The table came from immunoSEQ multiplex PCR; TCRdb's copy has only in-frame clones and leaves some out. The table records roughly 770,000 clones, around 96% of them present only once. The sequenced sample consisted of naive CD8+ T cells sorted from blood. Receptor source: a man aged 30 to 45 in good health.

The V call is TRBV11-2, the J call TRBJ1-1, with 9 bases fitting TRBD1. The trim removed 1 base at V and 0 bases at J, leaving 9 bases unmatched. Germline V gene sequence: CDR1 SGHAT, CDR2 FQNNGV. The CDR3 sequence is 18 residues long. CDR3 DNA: TGTGCCAGCAGCTTAGGGCACAACAGGGGGCCCTTGAACACTGAAGCTTTCTTT. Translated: CASSLGHNRGPLNTEAFF.

The CDR3 DNA is TGCGCCAGCAGCCAAGATGGCTATGGCTACACCTTC. This encodes CASSQDGYGYTF. The V gene is TRBV4-1, the J gene TRBJ1-2; D gene ambiguous. V was trimmed by 0 bases and J by 4 bases, leaving 3 bases between them. The CDR3 is 12 amino acids. Germline V lookup: CDR1 MGHRA, CDR2 YSYEKL.

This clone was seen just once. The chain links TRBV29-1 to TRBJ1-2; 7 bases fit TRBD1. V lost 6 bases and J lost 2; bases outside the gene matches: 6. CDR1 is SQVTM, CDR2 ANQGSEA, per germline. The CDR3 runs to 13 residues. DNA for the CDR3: TGCAGCGTGAGGGACAGCTCAAACTATGGCTACACCTTC. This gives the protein CSVRDSSNYGYTF.

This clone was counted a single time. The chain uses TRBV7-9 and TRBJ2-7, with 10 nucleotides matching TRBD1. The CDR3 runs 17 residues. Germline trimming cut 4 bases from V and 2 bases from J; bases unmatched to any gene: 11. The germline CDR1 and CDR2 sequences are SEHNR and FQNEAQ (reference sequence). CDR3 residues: CASSSPIGTGDPYEQYF. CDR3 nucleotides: TGTGCCAGCAGCTCCCCCATCGGGACAGGGGACCCCTACGAGCAGTACTTC.

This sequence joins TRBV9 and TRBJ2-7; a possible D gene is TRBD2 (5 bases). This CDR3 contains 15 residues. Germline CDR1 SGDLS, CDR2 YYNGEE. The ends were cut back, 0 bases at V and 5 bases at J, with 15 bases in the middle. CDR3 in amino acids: CASSVDWTPIHEQYF. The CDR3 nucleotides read TGTGCCAGCAGCGTAGATTGGACTCCAATCCACGAGCAGTACTTC.

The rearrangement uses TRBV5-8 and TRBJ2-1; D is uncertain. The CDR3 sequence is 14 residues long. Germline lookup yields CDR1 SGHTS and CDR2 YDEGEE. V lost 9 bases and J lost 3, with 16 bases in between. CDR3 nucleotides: TGTGCCACGGCACAACAACCTGACTACAATGAGCAGTTCTTC. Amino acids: CATAQQPDYNEQFF.

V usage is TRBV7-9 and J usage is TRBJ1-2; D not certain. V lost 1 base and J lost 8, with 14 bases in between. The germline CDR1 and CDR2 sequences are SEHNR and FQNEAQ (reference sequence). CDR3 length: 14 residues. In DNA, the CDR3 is TGTGCCAGCAGCTTAGAGGCCAGCCAGCGCGGCTACACCTTC. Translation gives CASSLEASQRGYTF.

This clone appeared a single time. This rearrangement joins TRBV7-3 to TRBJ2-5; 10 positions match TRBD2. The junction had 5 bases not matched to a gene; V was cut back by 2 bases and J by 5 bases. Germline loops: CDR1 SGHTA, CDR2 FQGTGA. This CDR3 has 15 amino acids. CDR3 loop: CASSLSSGSGETQYF. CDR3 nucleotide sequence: TGTGCCAGCAGCTTATCTAGCGGGAGCGGTGAGACCCAGTACTTC.

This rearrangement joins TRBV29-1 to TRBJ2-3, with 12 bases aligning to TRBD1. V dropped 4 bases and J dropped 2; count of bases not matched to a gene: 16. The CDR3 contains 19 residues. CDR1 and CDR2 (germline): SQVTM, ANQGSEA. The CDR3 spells CSVARGQGAQGLHTDTQYF. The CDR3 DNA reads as TGCAGCGTTGCTAGGGGACAGGGGGCTCAGGGGCTCCACACAGATACGCAGTATTTT.

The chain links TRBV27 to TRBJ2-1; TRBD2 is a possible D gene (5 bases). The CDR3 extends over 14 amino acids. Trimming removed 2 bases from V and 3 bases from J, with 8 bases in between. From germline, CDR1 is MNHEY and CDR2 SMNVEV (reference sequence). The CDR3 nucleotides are TGTGCCAGCAGTTTAGCTAGCCGCTACAATGAGCAGTTCTTC. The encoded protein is CASSLASRYNEQFF.

The CDR3 DNA reads as TGCAGCGTTGAGGCTAGCGGGAGCGGTTGGGGGAGCACAGATACGCAGTATTTT. Protein product: CSVEASGSGWGSTDTQYF. This chain links TRBV29-1 with TRBJ2-3; 10 positions agree with TRBD2. CDR1 is SQVTM and CDR2 is ANQGSEA in the germline V gene. The CDR3 has 18 amino acids. With 3 bases clipped from V and 0 bases from J, the junction kept 12 bases outside the gene matches.

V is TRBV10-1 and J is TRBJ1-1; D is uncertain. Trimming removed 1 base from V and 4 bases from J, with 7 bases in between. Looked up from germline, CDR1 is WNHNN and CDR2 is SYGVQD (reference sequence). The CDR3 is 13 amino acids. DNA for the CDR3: TGCGCCAGCAGTGAGTACGGGAGCACTGAAGCTTTCTTT. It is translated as CASSEYGSTEAFF.

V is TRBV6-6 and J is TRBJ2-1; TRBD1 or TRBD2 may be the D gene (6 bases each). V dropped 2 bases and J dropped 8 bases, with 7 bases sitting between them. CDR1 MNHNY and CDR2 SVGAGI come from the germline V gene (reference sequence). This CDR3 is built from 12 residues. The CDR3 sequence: CASSYRGDEQFF. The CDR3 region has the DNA TGTGCCAGCAGTTACAGGGGGGATGAGCAGTTCTTC.

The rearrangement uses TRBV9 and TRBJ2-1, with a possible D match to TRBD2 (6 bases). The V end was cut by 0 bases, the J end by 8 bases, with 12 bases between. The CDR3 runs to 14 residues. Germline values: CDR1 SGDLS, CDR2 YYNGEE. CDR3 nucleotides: TGTGCCAGCAGCGTAGATGGCGGAGGGGATGAGCAGTTCTTC. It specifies CASSVDGGGDEQFF.

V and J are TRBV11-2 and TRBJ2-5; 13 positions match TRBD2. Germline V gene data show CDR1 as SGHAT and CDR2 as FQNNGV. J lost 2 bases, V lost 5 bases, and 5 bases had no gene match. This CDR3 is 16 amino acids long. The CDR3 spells CASSPGTSGVQETQYF. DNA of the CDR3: TGTGCCAGCAGCCCCGGGACTAGCGGGGTTCAAGAGACCCAGTACTTC.